Listed below are T cell receptor beta chains from one sample, sequenced in a study of blood T cell repertoires in COVID-19. The method was immunoSEQ multiplex PCR; TCRdb's version includes in-frame clones alone and lacks a portion of them. The data show 60,000 to 75,000 clones, with about 66% seen just once and around half held by the top ten. The source material was PBMCs or T cells enriched from blood (not recorded which). These receptors were collected from a woman aged 55 to 70 who had been exposed to COVID-19. Both conserved end residues are part of each CDR3. Only some rows state a clone size, as once, few, many or a class for expanded clones.

NA	TRBV4-3	TRBJ2-3	CASSQGLAGRRDTQYF
NA	TRBV7-7	TRBJ2-2	CASSRGTSGTGELFF
once	TRBV7-2	TRBJ2-1	CASTPVPWASGSIGTEQFF
NA	TRBV19	TRBJ2-1	CASAGGSSYNEQFF
NA	TRBV20-1	TRBJ2-7	CSASILRAGTGASYEQYF
NA	TRBV5-1	TRBJ1-6	CASSLTGGENSPLHF
NA	TRBV6-2/TRBV6-3	TRBJ1-1	CASSYGVFFRRGKAEAFF
many	TRBV6-2/TRBV6-3	TRBJ2-7	CASSPLGGSYEQYF
once	TRBV13	TRBJ2-5	CASSFSSSGETQYF
NA	TRBV28	TRBJ1-1	CASNPGGTPEAFF
NA	TRBV7-8	TRBJ2-3	CASSLGADTQYF
few	TRBV19	TRBJ2-3	CASSTRTSTDTQYF
NA	TRBV3-1/TRBV3-2	TRBJ2-5	CASSQGGTNQETQYF
NA	TRBV12-3/TRBV12-4	TRBJ1-1	CASSPAMNTEAFF
NA	TRBV3-1/TRBV3-2	TRBJ2-7	CASSPSGSYEQYF
NA	TRBV7-9	TRBJ2-7	CASSSFFVAANHEQYF
NA	TRBV6-5	TRBJ2-1	CASRSLAAYNEQFF
NA	TRBV19	TRBJ1-1	CASSPGQGMNTEAFF
NA	TRBV6-5	TRBJ2-1	CASSWGRGEQFF
NA	TRBV24-1	TRBJ1-5	CATSGGGGLNQPQHF
few	TRBV30	TRBJ2-3	CAWSFGAAGGTDTQYF
few	TRBV2	TRBJ1-1	CASSRTISMNTEAFF
NA	TRBV6-5	TRBJ1-6	CASSYEFSYNSPLHF
NA	TRBV5-1	TRBJ2-7	CASSPWGLEGDEQYF
NA	TRBV6-5	TRBJ1-3	CASRDSRGPGNTIYF
NA	TRBV11-2	TRBJ2-1	CASSSGTSGGAVEQFF